The sequence of this T cell receptor beta chain was determined in a study of OX40 agonist ivuxolimab in advanced cancers. Study details: Patients got intravenous ivuxolimab at 0.01 to 10 mg/kg every 2 weeks. Patients achieving partial responses numbered three: one hepatocellular carcinoma case and two cutaneous melanoma cases.

This clone counts as medium-sized. Germline-derived CDR1 and CDR2 are MDHEN and SYDVKM. Trimming took 5 bases from V and 0 from J, leaving 8 bases between them. The CDR3 runs 14 residues. Blood draws occurred at baseline, cycle 4 day 1, and cycle 7 day 1. Libraries were prepared by immunoSEQ multiplex PCR; TCRdb keeps only in-frame clonotypes and omits some of them. The data hold some 16,000 clones, with roughly three quarters observed a single time. The receptor was derived from an adult with an advanced solid tumor such as melanoma, head and neck, liver or kidney cancer. The specimen comprised CD4+ or CD8+ T cells sorted from blood, sampled in a trial of the OX40 agonist ivuxolimab. V usage is TRBV28 and J usage is TRBJ1-5; D gene uncertain. DNA for the CDR3: TGTGCCAGCAGTCTCGATTATAGCAATCAGCCCCAGCATTTT. Translated, it gives CASSLDYSNQPQHF.